The present T cell receptor (beta chain) was sequenced within a study of human T cells and chemical hapten exposure. Study-wide points: After DPC sensitization, TCRs above 1 in 1000 frequency showed no change. A positive correlation with patch test score was found for PT1 expanded TCR counts.

TCRdb passed the RACE reads through MiXCR, listing each CDR3 protein once. This repertoire shows tens of thousands of distinct CDR3 sequences, 9.4% found once; its top ten account for more than 13%. As to this clonotype: Its antigen is not identified.

Sample time point: pre-sensitization, week 0. Documented treatment: therapeutic diphenylcyclopropenone sensitization with weekly scalp DPC. Donors were 18 to 70-year-old alopecia patients suitable for DPC. From whole blood left unfractionated, total RNA was extracted. The junction had 10 bases not matched to a gene; V was cut back by 5 bases and J by 10 bases. There are 14 residues in the CDR3. Germline V gene lookup returns CDR1 MNHEY and CDR2 SVGAGI. Sequences were derived from whole blood, sampled in connection with sensitization to the hapten diphenylcyclopropenone (DPC). This receptor was identified in a woman aged 40-49 years with alopecia areata. Some clones in this sample may be carry-over from other donors' samples. This chain links TRBV6-5 with TRBJ1-1; 10 bases are shared with TRBD1. The chain's CDR3 is CASSKLGQGRAAFF. In DNA, the CDR3 is TGTGCCAGCAGTAAACTGGGACAGGGGCGTGCAGCTTTCTTT.